The clone carrying this TCR beta chain was observed a handful of times. These data belong to a study of technical replicates of blood from a few donors. Assay used: immunoSEQ multiplex PCR; TCRdb lists only in-frame clones, some missing. The profile shows roughly 64,000 clones, 75% to 90% of them singletons. Germline lookup yields CDR1 WNHNN and CDR2 SYGVQD (reference sequence). The V and J ends lost 8 bases and 6 bases, in that order; junction bases with no gene match: 6. The length of the CDR3 is 12 residues. The sample comprised PBMCs. The sequence was collected from a human donor in good health. Some clones in this sample may be carry-over from other donors' samples. The chain links TRBV10-1 to TRBJ1-2; TRBD1 matches 7 bases. The CDR3 bases are TGCGCCAGCTTGGGCAGGGGGGATGGCTACACCTTC. This codes for CASLGRGDGYTF.